The sequence of this TCR beta chain was determined in a study of cytomegalovirus exposure and HLA in healthy donors. The study's findings and limits: The study recorded 150 to 200 TCR beta chains that were cytomegalovirus-associated. Roughly uniform depth of sequencing across donors was assumed in presence/absence analyses. Among donors in an Asian-associated ancestry cluster, a later analysis reportedly found fewer N-insertions than the roughly 730-donor mean.

This clone was detected once. The antigen is undetermined. Per the germline V gene, CDR1 is SGHDT and CDR2 is YYEEEE. V shed 5 bases, J shed 5 bases, and the junction held 4 bases outside the gene matches. This CDR3 contains 14 residues. PCR employed 60 Vbeta and 13 Jbeta primers. Method: immunoSEQ multiplex PCR; TCRdb's copy keeps in-frame clones and lacks some. The sample gives around 180,000 clones, 70% to 80% of which show up once; roughly 1.4% is in the top ten. The clonotype was recovered from a woman aged 30 to 39 in good health and CMV-seropositive. The chain is built from TRBV5-6 and TRBJ2-2; 9 bases are a match to TRBD1. The sample consisted of PBMCs. CDR3 sequence reads: CASRVTGGTGELFF. The CDR3 region has the DNA TGTGCCAGCAGGGTGACAGGGGGAACCGGGGAGCTGTTTTTT.